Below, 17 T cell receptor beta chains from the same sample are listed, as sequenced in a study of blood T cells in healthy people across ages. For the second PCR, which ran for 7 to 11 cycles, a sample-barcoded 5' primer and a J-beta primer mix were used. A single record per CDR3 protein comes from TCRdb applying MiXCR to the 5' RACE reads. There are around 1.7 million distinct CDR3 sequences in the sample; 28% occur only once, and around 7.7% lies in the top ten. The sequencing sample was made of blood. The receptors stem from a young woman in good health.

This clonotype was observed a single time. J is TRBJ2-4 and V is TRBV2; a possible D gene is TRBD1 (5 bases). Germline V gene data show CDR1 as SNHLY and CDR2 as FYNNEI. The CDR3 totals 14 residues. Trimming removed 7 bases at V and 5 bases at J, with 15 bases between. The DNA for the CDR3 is TGTGCCAGCAAAGGGCAGACAGTCCAAAACATTCAGTACTTC. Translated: CASKGQTVQNIQYF.

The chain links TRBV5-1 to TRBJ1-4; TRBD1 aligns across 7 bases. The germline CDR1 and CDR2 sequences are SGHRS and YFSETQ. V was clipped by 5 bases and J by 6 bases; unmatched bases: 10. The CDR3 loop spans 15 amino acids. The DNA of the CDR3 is TGCGCCAGCAGATCTTATCCAGGGGGAGATGAAAAACTGTTTTTT. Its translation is CASRSYPGGDEKLFF.

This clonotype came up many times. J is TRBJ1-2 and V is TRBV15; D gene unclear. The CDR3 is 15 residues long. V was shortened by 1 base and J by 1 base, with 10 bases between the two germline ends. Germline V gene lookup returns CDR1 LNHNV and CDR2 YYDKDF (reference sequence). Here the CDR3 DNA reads TGTGCCACCAGCAGAGGCCTATCCAGTAACTATGGCTACACCTTC. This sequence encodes CATSRGLSSNYGYTF.

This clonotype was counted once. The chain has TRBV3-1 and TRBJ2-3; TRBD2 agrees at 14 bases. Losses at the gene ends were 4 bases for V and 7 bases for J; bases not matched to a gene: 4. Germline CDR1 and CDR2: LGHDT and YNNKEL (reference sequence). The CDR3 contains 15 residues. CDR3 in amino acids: CASSRGTSGRNTQYF. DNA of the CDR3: TGTGCCAGCAGCCGTGGGACTAGCGGGAGAAATACGCAGTATTTT.

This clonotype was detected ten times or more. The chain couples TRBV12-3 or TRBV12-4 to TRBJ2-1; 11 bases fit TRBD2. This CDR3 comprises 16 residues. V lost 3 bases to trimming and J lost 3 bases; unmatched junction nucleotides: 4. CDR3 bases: TGTGCCAGCAGTTTTGGTGGGACTAGCGGCTACAATGAGCAGTTCTTC. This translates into CASSFGGTSGYNEQFF.

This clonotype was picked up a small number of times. The CDR3 here is CASSGPGTGDSLGYTEAFF. The CDR3 region has the DNA TGCGCCAGCAGCGGCCCCGGGACAGGGGATAGTTTAGGGTACACTGAAGCTTTCTTT. V usage is TRBV5-1 and J usage is TRBJ1-1, with 10 bases lining up with TRBD1. With V trimmed by 4 bases and J by 3 bases, 18 bases remained unmatched. The CDR3 consists of 19 residues. CDR1 and CDR2 from the germline V gene are SGHRS and YFSETQ.

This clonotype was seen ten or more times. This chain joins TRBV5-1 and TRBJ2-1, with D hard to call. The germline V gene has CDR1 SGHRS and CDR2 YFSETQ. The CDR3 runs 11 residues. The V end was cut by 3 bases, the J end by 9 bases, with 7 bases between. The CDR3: CASSWSREQFF. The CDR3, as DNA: TGCGCCAGCAGCTGGTCCCGTGAGCAGTTCTTC.

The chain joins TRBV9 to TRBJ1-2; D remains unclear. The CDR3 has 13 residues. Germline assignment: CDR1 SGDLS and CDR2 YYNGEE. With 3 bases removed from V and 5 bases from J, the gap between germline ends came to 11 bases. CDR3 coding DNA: TGTGCCAGCAGCGCTCTCAATCCATATGGCTACACCTTC. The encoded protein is CASSALNPYGYTF.

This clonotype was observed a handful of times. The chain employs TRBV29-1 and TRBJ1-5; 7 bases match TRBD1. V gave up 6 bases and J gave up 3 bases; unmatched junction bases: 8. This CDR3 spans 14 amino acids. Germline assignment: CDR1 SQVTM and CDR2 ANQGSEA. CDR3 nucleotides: TGCAGCGTCGCCGGGACAGATCCCAATCAGCCCCAGCATTTT. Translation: CSVAGTDPNQPQHF.

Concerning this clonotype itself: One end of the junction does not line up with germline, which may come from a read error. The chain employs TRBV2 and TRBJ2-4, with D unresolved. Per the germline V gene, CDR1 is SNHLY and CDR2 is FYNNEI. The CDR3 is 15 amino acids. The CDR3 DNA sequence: TGTGCCGGCAGTCTTATGGGGAAAGGGAAAAACATTCAGTACTTC. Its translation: CAGSLMGKGKNIQYF.

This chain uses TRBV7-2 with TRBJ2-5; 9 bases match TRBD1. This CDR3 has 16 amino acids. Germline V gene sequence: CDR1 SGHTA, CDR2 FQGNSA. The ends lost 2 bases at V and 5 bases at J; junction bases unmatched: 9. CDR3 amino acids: CASSLSGTGTWETQYF. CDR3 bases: TGTGCCAGCAGCTTAAGCGGGACAGGGACGTGGGAGACCCAGTACTTC. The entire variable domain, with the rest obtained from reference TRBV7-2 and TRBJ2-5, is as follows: GAGVSQSPSNKVTEKGKDVELRCDPISGHTALYWYRQSLGQGLEFLIYFQGNSAPDKSGLPSDRFSAERTGGSVSTLTIQRTQQEDSAVYLCASSLSGTGTWETQYFGPGTRLLVL.

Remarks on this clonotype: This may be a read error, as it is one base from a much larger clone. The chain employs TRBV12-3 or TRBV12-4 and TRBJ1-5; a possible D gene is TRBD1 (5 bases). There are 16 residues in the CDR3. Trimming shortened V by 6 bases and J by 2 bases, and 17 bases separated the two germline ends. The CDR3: CASRSSGIGGNQPQHF. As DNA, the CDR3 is TGTGCCAGCAGGTCCAGCGGGATAGGGGGCAATCAGCCCCAGCATTTT.

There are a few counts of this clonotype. Here the CDR3 DNA reads TGTGCCAGCAGCCAGGTACTACTCACAGATACGCAGTATTTT. Its translation is CASSQVLLTDTQYF. The rearrangement joins TRBV3-1 to TRBJ2-3; D call uncertain. The V end was cut by 3 bases, the J end by 2 bases, with 9 bases between. CDR3 length equals 14 residues. In germline, CDR1 is LGHDT, CDR2 YNNKEL (reference sequence).

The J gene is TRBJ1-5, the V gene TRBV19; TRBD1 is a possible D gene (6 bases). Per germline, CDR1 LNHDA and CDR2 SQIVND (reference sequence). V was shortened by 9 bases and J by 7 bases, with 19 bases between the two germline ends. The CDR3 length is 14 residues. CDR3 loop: CASQRGWGYQPQHF. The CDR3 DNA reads TGTGCCAGCCAAAGGGGGTGGGGATACCAGCCCCAGCATTTT.

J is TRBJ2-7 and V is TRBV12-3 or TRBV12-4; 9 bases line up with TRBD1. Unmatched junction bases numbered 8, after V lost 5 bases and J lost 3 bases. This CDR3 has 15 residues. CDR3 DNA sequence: TGTGCCAGCAGTGGAGCCCGGACAGGGGACTACGAGCAGTACTTC. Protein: CASSGARTGDYEQYF.

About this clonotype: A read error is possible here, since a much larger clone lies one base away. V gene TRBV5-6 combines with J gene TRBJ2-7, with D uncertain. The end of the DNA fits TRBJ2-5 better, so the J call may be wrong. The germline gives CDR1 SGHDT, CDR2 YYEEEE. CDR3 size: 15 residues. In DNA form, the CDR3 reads TGTGCCAGCAGCTGGGCCGCAACGGCGAAAGAGACCCAGTACTTC. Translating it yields CASSWAATAKETQYF.

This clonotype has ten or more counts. In DNA, the CDR3 is TGCAGTGCCCTCAAGGGATCCGAGCAGTACTTC. Residues: CSALKGSEQYF. The chain has TRBV20-1 and TRBJ2-7; D is unresolved. Trimming shortened V by 6 bases and J by 6 bases, and 12 bases separated the two germline ends. The CDR3 has 11 residues. CDR1 and CDR2 from the germline V gene are DFQATT and SNEGSKA (reference sequence).